Listed below are T cell receptor beta chains from one sample, sequenced in a study of blood T cell repertoires in COVID-19. The assay was immunoSEQ multiplex PCR, and TCRdb's table has in-frame clones only and misses some. The sample records over 70,000 clones, about 92% being singletons. Material: peripheral blood. The receptors come from a man aged 18-30 years with COVID-19, enrolled during active disease. The CDR3 runs from the conserved cysteine through the conserved F or W. Each record gives: D gene, J gene, V gene, clone size, CDR3 protein, CDR3 DNA. D genes are given only for firm matches. Some rows mark clone size as missing; the rest say once, few, many or name a class of expanded clone.

TRBD1 | TRBJ2-7 | TRBV19 | - | CASSLRLQGAYEQYF | TGTGCCAGTAGCCTACGTCTACAGGGGGCCTACGAGCAGTACTTC
TRBD1 | TRBJ2-7 | TRBV5-1 | once | CASSLRQGSYEQYF | TGCGCCAGCAGCTTGAGACAGGGGTCGTACGAGCAGTACTTC
- | TRBJ1-1 | TRBV19 | - | CASSIGPATVEAFF | TGTGCCAGTAGTATAGGCCCGGCGACAGTTGAAGCTTTCTTT
- | TRBJ2-7 | TRBV6-2/TRBV6-3 | - | CASSRDIVGEQYF | TGTGCCAGCAGCAGGGACATAGTGGGGGAGCAGTACTTC
TRBD1 | TRBJ1-2 | TRBV4-1 | - | CASSQDPRRTGEDGYTF | TGCGCCAGCAGCCAAGATCCCCGGCGGACAGGGGAGGATGGCTACACCTTC
TRBD2 | TRBJ2-7 | TRBV3-1/TRBV3-2 | - | CASSQDSGGTSGRASYEQYF | TGTGCCAGCAGCCAAGATTCGGGGGGGACTAGCGGGAGGGCCTCCTACGAGCAGTACTTC
TRBD1 | TRBJ1-5 | TRBV28 | - | CASSLVYSRGPNQPQHF | TGTGCCAGCAGTTTGGTGTATAGCAGGGGGCCTAATCAGCCCCAGCATTTT
- | TRBJ2-7 | TRBV9 | - | CASSDGDYEQYF | TGTGCCAGCAGCGACGGGGATTACGAGCAGTACTTC
TRBD2 | TRBJ2-5 | TRBV7-9 | - | CASSLFLGLARETQYF | TGTGCCAGCAGCCTCTTTTTGGGACTAGCGCGAGAGACCCAGTACTTC
TRBD2 | TRBJ2-1 | TRBV20-1 | - | CSASAGLAGVYNEQFF | TGCAGTGCTAGTGCGGGACTAGCGGGGGTCTACAATGAGCAGTTCTTC
- | TRBJ1-1 | TRBV18 | - | CASSPTGHPFEAFF | TGTGCCAGCTCACCTACGGGACATCCCTTTGAAGCTTTCTTT
TRBD2 | TRBJ2-7 | TRBV2 | - | CASSEASGRNEQYF | TGTGCCAGCAGTGAAGCTAGCGGGAGAAACGAGCAGTACTTC
TRBD2 | TRBJ2-1 | TRBV4-2 | few | CASSLGGRGSYNEQFF | TGTGCCAGCAGCCTCGGCGGGAGGGGCTCCTACAATGAGCAGTTCTTC
TRBD1 | TRBJ1-2 | TRBV7-9 | - | CASSPMRTGIASGYTF | TGTGCCAGCAGCCCAATGAGGACAGGCATCGCTTCGGGCTACACCTTC
- | TRBJ1-2 | TRBV7-8 | once | CASSPTGQIYGYTF | TGTGCCAGCAGCCCTACAGGACAAATCTATGGCTACACCTTC
TRBD1 | TRBJ1-1 | TRBV28 | - | CASSSGTGYTEAFF | TGTGCCAGCAGTTCCGGGACAGGGTACACTGAAGCTTTCTTT
TRBD1 | TRBJ1-1 | TRBV13 | - | CASSLGQGTTEAFF | TGTGCCAGCAGCTTAGGACAGGGGACCACTGAAGCTTTCTTT
- | TRBJ2-3 | TRBV19 | - | CASSTDRTDTQYF | TGTGCCAGTAGTACCGACAGGACAGATACGCAGTATTTT
- | TRBJ2-5 | TRBV28 | - | CASSFRAPAQYF | TGTGCCAGCAGTTTCAGGGCCCCAGCCCAGTACTTC
- | TRBJ2-7 | TRBV11-3 | - | CASSLDQIYEQYF | TGTGCCAGCAGCTTAGATCAGATCTACGAGCAGTACTTC
TRBD1 | TRBJ1-2 | TRBV11-2 | - | CASSFGQGIYGYTF | TGTGCCAGCAGCTTTGGACAGGGAATCTATGGCTACACCTTC
- | TRBJ1-5 | TRBV2 | - | CASSEAGGVNQPQHF | TGTGCCAGCAGTGAAGCAGGAGGGGTCAATCAGCCCCAGCATTTT
- | TRBJ2-2 | TRBV24-1 | - | CACRTNTGELFF | TGTGCCTGTAGGACAAACACCGGGGAGCTGTTTTTT
- | TRBJ1-2 | TRBV3-1/TRBV3-2 | - | CASSQTGDPYGYTF | TGTGCCAGCAGCCAAACGGGGGATCCCTATGGCTACACCTTC
- | TRBJ2-1 | TRBV11-3 | - | CASSLEASNEQFF | TGTGCCAGCAGCTTAGAGGCTAGTAATGAGCAGTTCTTC
TRBD2 | TRBJ2-1 | TRBV6-2/TRBV6-3 | - | CASSRTSGEQFF | TGTGCCAGCAGCCGGACTAGCGGTGAGCAGTTCTTC
TRBD1 | TRBJ2-7 | TRBV2 | - | CASRDRNAYEQYF | TGTGCCAGCAGGGACAGGAACGCCTACGAGCAGTACTTC
TRBD1 | TRBJ2-5 | TRBV5-4 | - | CASSWDSGETQYF | TGTGCCAGCAGTTGGGACAGTGGGGAGACCCAGTACTTC
TRBD1 | TRBJ2-7 | TRBV6-2/TRBV6-3 | - | CASSYGTGGHEQYF | TGTGCCAGCAGTTACGGGACAGGGGGGCACGAGCAGTACTTC
- | TRBJ2-3 | TRBV6-2/TRBV6-3 | - | CASSYLGTDTQYF | TGTGCCAGCAGTTACCTCGGCACAGATACGCAGTATTTT
- | TRBJ2-5 | TRBV28 | once | CASSLLAINQETQYF | TGTGCCAGCAGTTTATTAGCTATTAACCAAGAGACCCAGTACTTC
TRBD2 | TRBJ2-7 | TRBV28 | - | CASNPLAGASYEQYF | TGTGCCAGCAATCCCCTAGCGGGAGCTAGCTACGAGCAGTACTTC
TRBD2 | TRBJ2-7 | TRBV2 | - | CASRGLAGPLEQYF | TGTGCCAGCAGGGGACTAGCGGGGCCTCTCGAGCAGTACTTC